This T cell receptor beta chain was profiled in a study of cytomegalovirus exposure and HLA in healthy donors. Study results and caveats: The authors judged a highly shared variant cluster likely a sequencing artifact. With further analysis later on, most CMV-associated TCR beta chains appeared HLA-restricted.

PCR was performed using 60 Vbeta and 13 Jbeta primers. Method: immunoSEQ multiplex PCR; TCRdb's copy keeps in-frame clones and lacks some. The sample holds 150,000 to 200,000 clones, about four fifths seen once. The CDR3 runs 16 residues. Germline V lookup: CDR1 SGHTS, CDR2 YDEGEE. The V segment lost 5 bases and the J segment 6 bases; nucleotides outside the gene matches: 12. This clone occurred a few times. Its antigen is unidentified. The sample taken for sequencing was PBMCs. The TCR sequence derives from a man aged 18 to 30 in good health and CMV-seronegative. The chain is built from TRBV5-8 and TRBJ2-2; 8 nucleotides align to TRBD2. DNA of the CDR3: TGTGCCAGCAGTTTCCGGACTAGCTCTGTCCCCGGGGAGCTGTTTTTT. Translation gives CASSFRTSSVPGELFF.